A single sample is the source of the 30 T cell receptor beta chains below, sequenced in a study of neurological immune-mediated disorders. This sample's time point: longitudinal time-point 3. Using its own MiXCR run on the 5' RACE reads, TCRdb lists one record per CDR3 protein. The top ten clones hold 3.1% of a sample with 85,000 to 110,000 distinct CDR3 sequences, 9.5% to 14% of them seen once. Sequenced sample: PBMCs. Receptors originate from a female donor with HTLV-1-associated myelopathy (HAM/TSP).

The count of this clonotype is one. The rearrangement uses TRBV6-1 and TRBJ2-5; D gene ambiguous. Deletions cut 6 bases from V and 4 bases from J, with 15 bases between. Germline CDR1 reads MNHNS; CDR2 reads SASEGT. This CDR3 is 14 amino acids long. CDR3 residues: CASRRRVGGETQYF. The CDR3 nucleotides read TGTGCCAGCAGAAGACGTGTGGGCGGAGAGACCCAGTACTTC.

At least ten counts were recorded for this clonotype. This chain joins TRBV6-5 and TRBJ1-6; 9 bases map to TRBD1. CDR1 MNHEY and CDR2 SVGAGI come from the germline V gene. The CDR3 covers 14 residues. With V trimmed by 6 bases and J by 5 bases, 2 bases remained unmatched. The CDR3 spells CASSWDRDNSPLHF. The CDR3 DNA reads as TGTGCCAGCAGCTGGGACAGGGATAATTCACCCCTCCACTTT.

Ten or more counts support this clonotype. The chain uses TRBV7-9 and TRBJ2-7, with 9 bases aligning to TRBD1. V shed 3 bases, J shed 6 bases, and the junction held 6 bases outside the gene matches. CDR1 is SEHNR and CDR2 is FQNEAQ in the germline V gene (reference sequence). CDR3 size: 14 residues. The CDR3 loop is CASSFRDRALEQYF. The CDR3 DNA is TGTGCCAGCAGCTTCCGGGACAGGGCTCTCGAGCAGTACTTC. The full variable domain, with the rest looked up from reference TRBV7-9 and TRBJ2-7, is DTGVSQNPRHKITKRGQNVTFRCDPISEHNRLYWYRQTLGQGPEFLTYFQNEAQLEKSRLLSDRFSAERPKGSFSTLEIQRTEQGDSAMYLCASSFRDRALEQYFGPGTRLTVT.

This clonotype was observed at least ten times. The V and J genes are TRBV5-1 and TRBJ1-1; D may be TRBD1 (6 bases). Germline CDR1 is SGHRS and CDR2 is YFSETQ. Trimming took 3 bases from V and 6 from J, leaving 9 bases between them. CDR3 length: 12 residues. The CDR3 DNA follows: TGCGCCAGCAGCTCGGACAGTGCTGAAGCTTTCTTT. It specifies CASSSDSAEAFF.

This clonotype was seen many times. V gene TRBV3-1 combines with J gene TRBJ2-4; 9 bases line up with TRBD2. The junction had 2 bases not matched to a gene; V was cut back by 5 bases and J by 3 bases. Germline V gives CDR1 LGHDT, CDR2 YNNKEL (reference sequence). This CDR3 spans 14 amino acids. For the CDR3, the DNA is TGTGCCAGCAGCTATAGCGGGGGCAAAAACATTCAGTACTTC. Its translation is CASSYSGGKNIQYF.

This clonotype came up many times. The chain is built from TRBV24-1 and TRBJ2-1; weak D call: TRBD1 (6 bases). Looked up from germline, CDR1 is KGHDR and CDR2 is SFDVKD. The CDR3 sequence is 11 residues long. V was clipped by 10 bases and J by 5 bases, with 8 bases between them. CDR3 protein: CATDRNNEQFF. In DNA, the CDR3 is TGTGCCACGGACAGAAACAATGAGCAGTTCTTC.

In its sample, this clonotype was seen many times. This chain links TRBV11-2 with TRBJ2-2, with TRBD2 matching 7 bases. Germline V gene lookup returns CDR1 SGHAT and CDR2 FQNNGV. The CDR3 has 15 amino acids. Trimming took 5 bases from V and 0 from J; bases not matched to a gene: 3. CDR3 sequence reads: CASSPSGPNTGELFF. In DNA, the CDR3 is TGTGCCAGCAGCCCTAGCGGTCCGAACACCGGGGAGCTGTTTTTT.

This clonotype appeared many times. The chain employs TRBV6-6 and TRBJ2-3; D ambiguous. The V gene lost 2 bases and the J gene lost 5 bases, with 11 bases spanning the gap. Germline V gives CDR1 MNHNY, CDR2 SVGAGI (reference sequence). The CDR3 spans 14 residues. CDR3 protein: CASSYHPWVDTQYF. CDR3 sequence (DNA): TGTGCCAGCAGTTACCACCCGTGGGTAGATACGCAGTATTTT.

This clonotype was picked up many times. V is TRBV20-1 and J is TRBJ2-1; D uncertain. The germline V gene has CDR1 DFQATT and CDR2 SNEGSKA (reference sequence). The CDR3 is 11 amino acids. With 3 bases removed from V and 5 bases from J, the gap between germline ends came to 5 bases. CDR3 sequence reads: CSARGDNEQFF. The CDR3 nucleotides read TGCAGTGCTAGGGGTGACAATGAGCAGTTCTTC.

In its sample, this clonotype was seen many times. The chain links TRBV5-1 to TRBJ2-2, with D possibly being TRBD1 (6 bases). The CDR3 runs 15 residues. Germline CDR1 is SGHRS and CDR2 is YFSETQ. Trimming took 2 bases from V and 4 from J, leaving 12 bases between them. The CDR3 bases are TGCGCCAGCAGCTTCAGCAGGGGCCCCACCGGGGAGCTGTTTTTT. Amino acids: CASSFSRGPTGELFF.

This clonotype was counted only a few times. The rearrangement uses TRBV10-1 and TRBJ2-3; possible D gene TRBD1, 6 bases. The germline gives CDR1 WNHNN, CDR2 SYGVQD (reference sequence). Trimming stripped 1 base from V and 0 bases from J, with 11 bases between. The CDR3 extends over 16 amino acids. The CDR3, as DNA: TGCGCCAGCAGTGAGTGGGGGACACAAAGCACAGATACGCAGTATTTT. This sequence encodes CASSEWGTQSTDTQYF.

At least ten counts were recorded for this clonotype. J is TRBJ2-7 and V is TRBV4-2; D not resolved. Trimming removed 0 bases from V and 3 bases from J, with 12 bases in between. Germline CDR1 is LGHNA and CDR2 is YNFKEQ. There are 15 residues in the CDR3. The CDR3 protein is CASSQDMWALYEQYF. CDR3 DNA sequence: TGTGCCAGCAGCCAAGATATGTGGGCGCTCTACGAGCAGTACTTC.

In its sample, this clonotype was seen many times. The genes are TRBV5-1 and TRBJ2-7, with a weak D call TRBD1 (7 bases). The V end was cut by 7 bases, the J end by 2 bases, with 22 bases between. Germline CDR1 is SGHRS and CDR2 is YFSETQ. The CDR3 contains 16 residues. The CDR3 loop is CASGPNRGTAAYEQYF. DNA for the CDR3: TGCGCCAGCGGGCCCAACCGCGGGACAGCAGCCTACGAGCAGTACTTC.

In this sample, this clonotype turned up once. The chain links TRBV20-1 to TRBJ2-5, with D perhaps TRBD1 (5 bases). This CDR3 spans 14 amino acids. The V end lost 1 base, the J end lost 0 bases, and 9 bases lay between the germline ends. In germline, CDR1 is DFQATT, CDR2 SNEGSKA (reference sequence). Written as DNA, the CDR3 is TGCAGTGCTAGAGGACAGTGGAACCAAGAGACCCAGTACTTC. It specifies CSARGQWNQETQYF.

At least ten counts were recorded for this clonotype. The chain links TRBV10-3 to TRBJ2-1, with a possible D match to TRBD1 (6 bases). The CDR3 sequence is 15 residues long. Trimming cost V 7 bases and J 6 bases, with 19 bases left between them. The germline CDR1 and CDR2 sequences are ENHRY and SYGVKD. The CDR3 DNA is TGTGCCATCACCTCGAGGCAGGGGAGCACCAATGAGCAGTTCTTC. Its translation is CAITSRQGSTNEQFF.

This clonotype was picked up a small number of times. The gene calls are TRBV5-1 and TRBJ2-7, with 10 nucleotides matching TRBD2. This CDR3 region has 15 residues. V lost 3 bases and J lost 2; bases outside the gene matches: 5. From germline, CDR1 is SGHRS and CDR2 YFSETQ. CDR3 bases: TGCGCCAGCAGCTCCGGGACTAGCGCGACCTACGAGCAGTACTTC. It encodes CASSSGTSATYEQYF.

This clonotype was counted many times. The genes are TRBV20-1 and TRBJ2-2, with D unclear. V lost 2 bases, J lost 7 bases, and 14 bases lay in between. The CDR3 loop spans 14 amino acids. The germline CDR1 and CDR2 sequences are DFQATT and SNEGSKA (reference sequence). The CDR3 region is CSARYALADGELFF. CDR3 coding DNA: TGCAGTGCTAGATACGCCCTGGCGGACGGGGAGCTGTTTTTT.

This clonotype was detected many times. The chain is built from TRBV9 and TRBJ1-2, with 8 bases fitting TRBD1. The V gene end was trimmed by 4 bases and the J gene end by 2 bases; junction bases not matched to a gene: 7. Germline CDR1 reads SGDLS; CDR2 reads YYNGEE. CDR3 length equals 15 residues. As DNA, the CDR3 is TGTGCCAGCAGCCCGACGGACAGGGAGAACTATGGCTACACCTTC. Translating it yields CASSPTDRENYGYTF.

Ten or more counts support this clonotype. The chain joins TRBV4-1 to TRBJ2-4, with 13 positions matching TRBD2. Germline CDR1 is MGHRA and CDR2 is YSYEKL. The CDR3 is 17 residues long. Losses at the gene ends were 4 bases for V and 0 bases for J; bases not matched to a gene: 3. This CDR3 reads CASSPGLAGIAKNIQYF. The CDR3 DNA reads as TGCGCCAGCAGCCCGGGACTAGCGGGAATAGCCAAAAACATTCAGTACTTC.

This clonotype occurred many times. The chain has TRBV7-2 and TRBJ1-5; maybe TRBD1 (5 bases). Germline assignment: CDR1 SGHTA and CDR2 FQGNSA. Trimming left V 7 bases short and J 4 bases short, with 17 bases between. The CDR3 sequence is 15 residues long. The CDR3 protein is CASTPGGSSNQPQHF. CDR3 DNA sequence: TGTGCCAGCACCCCCGGGGGGTCATCTAATCAGCCCCAGCATTTT.

This clonotype was seen ten or more times. The J gene is TRBJ2-7, the V gene TRBV5-1; no clear D gene. CDR1 SGHRS and CDR2 YFSETQ come from the germline V gene. The CDR3 is 14 residues long. Trimming stripped 0 bases from V and 3 bases from J, with 10 bases between. The CDR3 loop is CASSLEYANYEQYF. Here the CDR3 DNA reads TGCGCCAGCAGCTTGGAGTACGCCAACTACGAGCAGTACTTC.

The J gene is TRBJ2-5, the V gene TRBV9; D not resolved. This CDR3 has 12 amino acids. V shed 0 bases and J shed 4 bases, with 4 bases lying between them. Germline V gene data show CDR1 as SGDLS and CDR2 as YYNGEE. CDR3 amino acids: CASSVGGETQYF. The CDR3 DNA follows: TGTGCCAGCAGCGTAGGGGGAGAGACCCAGTACTTC.

This clonotype was seen more than once but under ten times. The rearrangement uses TRBV18 and TRBJ1-3; D uncertain. CDR3 size: 15 residues. V was trimmed by 2 bases and J by 1 base, leaving 9 bases between them. CDR1 and CDR2 from the germline V gene are KGHSH and LQKENI. CDR3 DNA: TGTGCCAGCTCACCAACCCCGGAATCTGGAAACACCATATATTTT. Translation gives CASSPTPESGNTIYF. The entire variable domain, with the rest obtained from reference TRBV18 and TRBJ1-3, is as follows: NAGVMQNPRHLVRRRGQEARLRCSPMKGHSHVYWYRQLPEEGLKFMVYLQKENIIDESGMPKERFSAEFPKEGPSILRIQQVVRGDSAAYFCASSPTPESGNTIYFGEGSWLTVV.

The chain joins TRBV20-1 to TRBJ2-5; D is possibly TRBD1 (6 bases). The germline V gene has CDR1 DFQATT and CDR2 SNEGSKA (reference sequence). Trimming removed 8 bases from V and 5 bases from J, with 15 bases in between. CDR3 length equals 12 residues. This CDR3 is CSLGRQGETQYF. In nucleotides, the CDR3 is TGCAGTCTTGGACGCCAGGGGGAGACCCAGTACTTC.

This clonotype was observed many times. This chain links TRBV20-1 with TRBJ1-1; no firm D call. The CDR3 loop spans 13 amino acids. Germline CDR1 DFQATT, CDR2 SNEGSKA (reference sequence). The V end lost 5 bases, the J end lost 2 bases, and 12 bases lay between the germline ends. The CDR3, as DNA: TGCAGTGCTCGAAGCGACGGAAACACTGAAGCTTTCTTT. Protein sequence: CSARSDGNTEAFF.

This clonotype has ten or more counts. The chain links TRBV27 to TRBJ2-7; D tentatively fits TRBD1 or TRBD2 (6 bases each). The CDR3 extends over 13 amino acids. Germline CDR1 and CDR2: MNHEY and SMNVEV (reference sequence). The ends were cut back, 5 bases at V and 12 bases at J, with 20 bases in the middle. For the CDR3, the DNA is TGTGCCAGCAGTGCATCCCCCGGGGGCTTGGGGTACTTC. Its translation is CASSASPGGLGYF.

This clonotype appeared once. Possible read error: a much larger clone is one base away. This chain connects TRBV6-5 to TRBJ2-2; tentative D call: TRBD2 (6 bases). The germline V and J ends were trimmed by 10 bases and 7 bases, with 13 bases remaining between them. Germline CDR1 is MNHEY and CDR2 is SVGAGI. The CDR3 is 12 residues long. The CDR3 loop reads CAIGGSNGELFF. DNA of the CDR3: TGTGCCATCGGAGGGAGCAACGGGGAGCTGTTTTTT.

Many counts were recorded for this clonotype. The CDR3 region is CASSLTTSPTETQYF. The CDR3 region has the DNA TGTGCCAGCAGTTTAACGACTAGCCCAACAGAGACCCAGTACTTC. V is TRBV12-3 or TRBV12-4 and J is TRBJ2-5, with 7 bases aligning to TRBD2. The CDR3 runs 15 residues. The J segment lost 4 bases and the V segment lost 2 bases, leaving 7 bases of the junction unmatched.

This clonotype occurred many times. The gene calls are TRBV7-2 and TRBJ2-7; D call uncertain. The V and J ends lost 4 bases and 0 bases respectively, with 13 bases between them. Germline loops: CDR1 SGHTA, CDR2 FQGNSA. The CDR3 spans 15 residues. The CDR3 loop is CASSSRQASSYEQYF. CDR3 in DNA: TGTGCCAGCAGCTCCCGGCAGGCGAGCTCCTACGAGCAGTACTTC.

This clonotype came up many times. This chain links TRBV5-1 with TRBJ2-1, with D perhaps matching TRBD1 (6 bases). Germline assignment: CDR1 SGHRS and CDR2 YFSETQ. Deletions cut 0 bases from V and 6 bases from J, with 10 bases between. CDR3 size: 14 residues. CDR3 in DNA: TGCGCCAGCAGCTTGGCCCCAGGGGTCAATGAGCAGTTCTTC. Its protein is CASSLAPGVNEQFF.